This passage covers 16 T cell receptor beta chains from one sample sequenced in a study of T cell responses to AZD1222 COVID-19 vaccine. The protocol was immunoSEQ multiplex PCR, while the TCRdb copy is restricted to in-frame clones and leaves out a portion. The profile shows approximately 170,000 clones, about 90% of them singletons. This sample comprised peripheral blood, obtained 28 days after the second AZD1222 dose. The receptors come from an adult who received the AZD1222 COVID-19 vaccine.

The chain couples TRBV6-1 to TRBJ2-7; TRBD1 matches 9 bases. V gave up 2 bases and J gave up 2 bases; unmatched junction bases: 10. CDR1 and CDR2 (germline): MNHNS, SASEGT. The CDR3 covers 17 residues. The CDR3 is CASSELDRGSFPYEQYF. The CDR3 DNA is TGTGCCAGCAGTGAACTGGACAGGGGATCCTTTCCCTACGAGCAGTACTTC.

V is TRBV6-5 and J is TRBJ1-2; 7 bases map to TRBD1. V lost 6 bases and J lost 4; bases outside the gene matches: 8. Per germline, CDR1 MNHEY and CDR2 SVGAGI. This CDR3 is 14 amino acids long. CDR3 nucleotides: TGTGCCAGCAGGACAGGGCAGGAAACCTATGGCTACACCTTC. This encodes CASRTGQETYGYTF.

The chain combines TRBV10-3 with TRBJ1-5; weak D call: TRBD1 (5 bases). The V gene's germline CDR1 is ENHRY and CDR2 SYGVKD. The ends were cut back, 2 bases at V and 4 bases at J, with 12 bases in the middle. The CDR3 covers 15 residues. The CDR3 DNA reads as TGTGCCATCAGTGAGGGGCGGGGGGAGAATCAGCCCCAGCATTTT. Translating it yields CAISEGRGENQPQHF.

This chain joins TRBV19 and TRBJ1-2; 7 bases agree with TRBD1. V lost 5 bases, J lost 4 bases, and 13 bases stayed unmatched. The germline V gene encodes CDR1 LNHDA and CDR2 SQIVND (reference sequence). The CDR3 is made up of 16 amino acids. CDR3 sequence: CASSPIPGQLSYGYTF. CDR3 nucleotide sequence: TGTGCCAGTAGTCCCATCCCGGGACAGTTATCCTATGGCTACACCTTC.

This chain uses TRBV6-6 with TRBJ1-2; D remains ambiguous. CDR3 length: 13 residues. Looked up from germline, CDR1 is MNHNY and CDR2 is SVGAGI (reference sequence). Deletions cut 3 bases from V and 6 bases from J, with 11 bases between. The CDR3 region is CASSYTGRDGYTF. The CDR3 DNA reads as TGTGCCAGCAGTTATACGGGGAGGGATGGCTACACCTTC.

The V gene is TRBV11-2, the J gene TRBJ2-7; TRBD1 might be the D (5 bases). V was cut by 1 base and J by 2 bases, with 6 bases left in between. Per germline, CDR1 SGHAT and CDR2 FQNNGV. The CDR3 has 13 amino acids. The CDR3 sequence: CASSLGQTYEQYF. CDR3 sequence (DNA): TGTGCCAGCAGCTTAGGACAGACCTACGAGCAGTACTTC.

V usage is TRBV5-1 and J usage is TRBJ2-1; 14 bases align to TRBD2. V gave up 2 bases and J gave up 3 bases; unmatched junction bases: 4. Germline-derived CDR1 and CDR2 are SGHRS and YFSETQ. CDR3 size: 17 residues. This CDR3 reads CASSFGLAGGDYNEQFF. The CDR3 nucleotides are TGCGCCAGCAGCTTCGGACTAGCGGGGGGCGACTACAATGAGCAGTTCTTC.

The chain carries TRBV5-4 and TRBJ1-4, with 12 bases that match TRBD1. The length of the CDR3 is 14 residues. Germline loops: CDR1 SGHNT, CDR2 YYREEE (reference sequence). J lost 10 bases, V lost 3 bases, and 4 bases had no gene match. CDR3 region: CASSSGTGGTKLFF. CDR3 DNA: TGTGCCAGCAGCTCCGGGACAGGGGGCACAAAACTGTTTTTT. The full variable domain, with the rest looked up from reference TRBV5-4 and TRBJ1-4, is ETGVTQSPTHLIKTRGQQVTLRCSSQSGHNTVSWYQQALGQGPQFIFQYYREEENGRGNFPPRFSGLQFPNYSSELNVNALELDDSALYLCASSSGTGGTKLFFGSGTQLSVL.

The CDR3 protein is CASSSSVTGSGGYTF. The CDR3 DNA follows: TGTGCCAGTAGTTCTTCGGTTACAGGGTCAGGAGGCTACACCTTC. J is TRBJ1-2 and V is TRBV19; D is possibly TRBD1 (6 bases). The CDR3 is made up of 15 amino acids. Looked up from germline, CDR1 is LNHDA and CDR2 is SQIVND (reference sequence). Trimming took off 5 bases at V and 8 bases at J, with 21 bases between the two ends.

The V and J genes are TRBV9 and TRBJ2-1; TRBD2 matches 11 bases. V shed 7 bases and J 4 bases; nucleotides not matched to a gene: 19. Germline-derived CDR1 and CDR2 are SGDLS and YYNGEE. The CDR3 runs 19 residues. The CDR3 here is CASGSPQFELAGEYNEQFF. CDR3 DNA: TGTGCCAGCGGCAGTCCCCAGTTCGAACTAGCGGGGGAATACAATGAGCAGTTCTTC. Drawing the rest from reference TRBV9 and TRBJ2-1, the complete variable domain is DSGVTQTPKHLITATGQRVTLRCSPRSGDLSVYWYQQSLDQGLQFLIQYYNGEERAKGNILERFSAQQFPDLHSELNLSSLELGDSALYFCASGSPQFELAGEYNEQFFGPGTRLTVL.

The rearrangement uses TRBV15 and TRBJ2-4, with 9 bases lining up with TRBD1. The germline CDR1 and CDR2 sequences are LNHNV and YYDKDF (reference sequence). The CDR3 runs 18 residues. Germline trimming cut 4 bases from V and 4 bases from J; bases unmatched to any gene: 14. The CDR3 is CATSIGLDRGVRKNIQYF. DNA for the CDR3: TGTGCCACCAGCATCGGCCTGGACAGGGGAGTTAGGAAAAACATTCAGTACTTC.

The chain couples TRBV9 to TRBJ2-3; 7 nucleotides match TRBD2. Germline V lookup: CDR1 SGDLS, CDR2 YYNGEE. This CDR3 has 16 amino acids. V lost 4 bases and J lost 0; bases outside the gene matches: 8. CDR3 nucleotides: TGTGCCAGCAGCCCCGGGAGGTGGGTTAGCACAGATACGCAGTATTTT. Amino acid sequence: CASSPGRWVSTDTQYF.

V gene TRBV27 combines with J gene TRBJ1-2; 8 nucleotides agree with TRBD1. The CDR3 consists of 15 residues. J lost 5 bases, V lost 5 bases, and 10 bases had no gene match. CDR1 MNHEY and CDR2 SMNVEV come from the germline V gene (reference sequence). The CDR3 reads CASSEGTGGGYGYTF. CDR3 bases: TGTGCCAGCAGTGAGGGGACAGGTGGGGGTTATGGCTACACCTTC.

The rearrangement links TRBV6-5 to TRBJ1-5; D is uncertain. The CDR3 has 14 amino acids. Germline loops: CDR1 MNHEY, CDR2 SVGAGI. V was shortened by 3 bases and J by 5 bases, with 11 bases between the two germline ends. The CDR3 protein is CASSYSAGYQPQHF. The CDR3 nucleotides read TGTGCCAGCAGTTATTCAGCAGGCTATCAGCCCCAGCATTTT.

V gene TRBV9 combines with J gene TRBJ1-1; maybe TRBD1 (5 bases). This CDR3 has 14 amino acids. Trimming pared 3 bases from V and 0 bases from J, leaving 9 bases between. Germline CDR1 and CDR2: SGDLS and YYNGEE. CDR3 region: CASSETAMNTEAFF. The CDR3 nucleotides are TGTGCCAGCAGCGAGACAGCTATGAACACTGAAGCTTTCTTT.

As DNA, the CDR3 is TGTGCCAGCAGTCTTCAAGTCAGTCAGCCCCAGCATTTT. This translates into CASSLQVSQPQHF. The J gene is TRBJ1-5, the V gene TRBV27; D not certain. The germline V and J ends were trimmed by 5 bases and 6 bases, with 11 bases remaining between them. Germline V lookup: CDR1 MNHEY, CDR2 SMNVEV (reference sequence). The CDR3 has 13 amino acids.